A single sample gave rise to the 21 T cell receptor beta chains below, sequenced in a study of human T cells and chemical hapten exposure. As to time point: patch test 2, 6 weeks after DPC sensitization. As for treatment: therapeutic diphenylcyclopropenone sensitization with weekly scalp DPC. TCRdb analysed the RACE reads with MiXCR anew, one entry per CDR3 protein. The sample has 360,000 or so distinct CDR3 sequences; just under 6.5% are singletons. Material: whole blood, obtained in connection with sensitization to the hapten diphenylcyclopropenone (DPC). These receptors were collected from a woman aged 18 to 35 with alopecia areata. Some clones in this sample may be carry-over from other donors' samples.

This clonotype was detected only a few times. CDR3 amino acids: CASRLTTDEQYF. The CDR3 DNA follows: TGTGCCAGCAGACTGACCACAGACGAGCAGTACTTC. The rearrangement joins TRBV7-9 to TRBJ2-7; D uncertain. Germline CDR1 SEHNR, CDR2 FQNEAQ (reference sequence). V gave up 6 bases and J gave up 5 bases, with 11 bases separating them. CDR3 length: 12 residues. The full variable domain, its missing parts supplied by reference TRBV7-9 and TRBJ2-7, is DTGVSQNPRHKITKRGQNVTFRCDPISEHNRLYWYRQTLGQGPEFLTYFQNEAQLEKSRLLSDRFSAERPKGSFSTLEIQRTEQGDSAMYLCASRLTTDEQYFGPGTRLTVT.

The table lists this clonotype with many counts. This chain connects TRBV14 to TRBJ2-5; D is unclear. The CDR3 consists of 11 residues. V was cut by 3 bases and J by 5 bases, with 4 bases left in between. Germline V gives CDR1 SGHDN, CDR2 FVKESK. The CDR3 coding sequence is TGTGCCAGCAGCCACTCGGAGACCCAGTACTTC. The encoded protein is CASSHSETQYF.

This clonotype was detected many times. J is TRBJ1-5 and V is TRBV6-5; D ambiguous. This CDR3 comprises 15 residues. CDR1 is MNHEY, CDR2 SVGAGI, per germline. Deletions cut 0 bases from V and 2 bases from J, with 8 bases between. The CDR3 region is CASSYSIAGNQPQHF. Here the CDR3 DNA reads TGTGCCAGCAGTTACTCGATTGCTGGCAATCAGCCCCAGCATTTT.

This clonotype was seen ten or more times. The rearrangement uses TRBV7-2 and TRBJ2-6; 8 nucleotides match TRBD1. V was clipped by 4 bases and J by 0 bases; unmatched bases: 5. In germline, CDR1 is SGHTA, CDR2 FQGNSA. The CDR3 covers 17 residues. CDR3 amino acids: CASSSGQGSSGANVLTF. The DNA for the CDR3 is TGTGCCAGCAGCTCAGGACAGGGTAGCTCTGGGGCCAACGTCCTGACTTTC.

This clonotype occurred many times. V is TRBV4-3 and J is TRBJ1-4; D possibly corresponds to TRBD1 (5 bases). The CDR3 spans 15 residues. V was clipped by 1 base and J by 8 bases, with 14 bases between them. Looked up from germline, CDR1 is LGHNA and CDR2 is YSLEER. CDR3 DNA sequence: TGCGCCAGCAGCCAAGGTGGGGGAGAAGGAGAAAAACTGTTTTTT. Protein product: CASSQGGGEGEKLFF.

The chain uses TRBV7-9 and TRBJ1-4; D is unclear. V was shortened by 5 bases and J by 4 bases, with 17 bases between the two germline ends. Germline CDR1 SEHNR, CDR2 FQNEAQ (reference sequence). This CDR3 comprises 16 residues. The CDR3 sequence is CASSGKEVLVNEKLFF. The DNA for the CDR3 is TGTGCCAGCAGCGGGAAGGAGGTTTTGGTTAATGAAAAACTGTTTTTT.

This clonotype was seen repeatedly, ten times or more. This rearrangement joins TRBV21-1 to TRBJ1-2; the DNA was not compared with TRBD1, the D call given in the table. TRBV21-1 is a recognized pseudogene. CDR3 length: 19 amino acids. The CDR3 nucleotides read TGTGCCAGCATCACAAACTGTCCCCCGAGACAGGGTAAAGACTATGGCTACACCTTC. Translating it yields CASITNCPPRQGKDYGYTF.

This clonotype was detected many times. The chain joins TRBV7-2 to TRBJ1-1; D is ambiguous. V lost 3 bases and J lost 5, with 10 bases in between. The CDR3 runs 13 residues. Germline assignment: CDR1 SGHTA and CDR2 FQGNSA. The CDR3 spells CASSLRVDTEAFF. The CDR3, as DNA: TGTGCCAGCAGCTTGAGGGTTGATACTGAAGCTTTCTTT.

The J gene is TRBJ1-1, the V gene TRBV6-1; 7 positions agree with TRBD1. V was pared by 5 bases and J by 0 bases, with 6 bases of the junction left unmatched. The CDR3 is made up of 15 amino acids. The V gene's germline CDR1 is MNHNS and CDR2 SASEGT. CDR3 coding DNA: TGTGCCAGCAGTCCGGGACAGCCCATGAACACTGAAGCTTTCTTT. It specifies CASSPGQPMNTEAFF.

In this sample, this clonotype turned up many times. The gene calls are TRBV12-3 or TRBV12-4 and TRBJ1-5; the D is unclear. V lost 6 bases and J 4 bases, leaving 7 bases between the germline ends. CDR3 length: 12 residues. CDR3 in amino acids: CASSMGNQPQHF. For the CDR3, the DNA is TGTGCCAGCAGCATGGGGAATCAGCCCCAGCATTTT.

The rearrangement uses TRBV18 and TRBJ2-3; 12 bases map to TRBD2. The CDR3 is 18 residues long. Germline assignment: CDR1 KGHSH and CDR2 LQKENI. The ends lost 1 base at V and 4 bases at J; junction bases unmatched: 9. As DNA, the CDR3 is TGTGCCAGCTCACCACAAGGGCGACTAGCGGGGGCAGCAGATACGCAGTATTTT. Protein sequence: CASSPQGRLAGAADTQYF.

With respect to this clonotype: Since a much larger clone is just one base distant, this may be a read error. The DNA for the CDR3 is TGTGCCAGCAGTTTCAGGGGTCAGCCCCAGCATTTT. This encodes CASSFRGQPQHF. The chain links TRBV28 to TRBJ1-5; possibly TRBD1 for D (6 bases). The CDR3 totals 12 residues. The germline V gene encodes CDR1 MDHEN and CDR2 SYDVKM. Trimming pared 3 bases from V and 6 bases from J, leaving 6 bases between.

At least ten counts were recorded for this clonotype. The CDR3 bases are TGTGCCAGCAGTTTAGGGGTGAGGTCCTATAATTCACCCCTCCACTTT. It yields the protein CASSLGVRSYNSPLHF. This chain uses TRBV28 with TRBJ1-6; D ambiguous. CDR1 and CDR2 from the germline V gene are MDHEN and SYDVKM. The CDR3 runs 16 residues. Trimming took off 2 bases at V and 1 base at J, with 9 bases between the two ends. The entire variable domain, with the rest obtained from reference TRBV28 and TRBJ1-6, is as follows: DVKVTQSSRYLVKRTGEKVFLECVQDMDHENMFWYRQDPGLGLRLIYFSYDVKMKEKGDIPEGYSVSREKKERFSLILESASTNQTSMYLCASSLGVRSYNSPLHFGNGTRLTVT.

This rearrangement joins TRBV2 to TRBJ1-4; D is unclear. Trimming shortened V by 5 bases and J by 13 bases, and 11 bases separated the two germline ends. CDR1 is SNHLY, CDR2 FYNNEI, per germline. The CDR3 totals 11 residues. DNA of the CDR3: TGTGCCAGCAGTTACATGGGAGGACTGTTTTTT. It codes for CASSYMGGLFF.

This chain joins TRBV3-1 and TRBJ2-3, with 8 bases aligning to TRBD2. This CDR3 spans 13 amino acids. Germline V gene lookup returns CDR1 LGHDT and CDR2 YNNKEL (reference sequence). The junction had 9 bases not matched to a gene; V was cut back by 11 bases and J by 5 bases. The DNA for the CDR3 is TGTGCCGCTAGTAGCGGGGATCGAGATACGCAGTATTTT. This translates into CAASSGDRDTQYF.

This clonotype came up once. A much larger clonotype is one base distant, so this may be a read error. This sequence joins TRBV28 and TRBJ1-2; 10 bases are a match to TRBD1. Per germline, CDR1 MDHEN and CDR2 SYDVKM. The CDR3 covers 14 residues. V trimming: 6 bases; J trimming: 10 bases; junction bases outside the gene matches: 11. CDR3 sequence: CASSPGTGVGDYTF. The CDR3 nucleotides are TGTGCCAGCAGCCCAGGGACAGGGGTGGGCGACTACACCTTC.

This clonotype was picked up a small number of times. The V gene is TRBV7-9, the J gene TRBJ2-5, with D hard to call. This CDR3 comprises 12 residues. The V and J ends lost 6 bases and 0 bases respectively, with 5 bases between them. The germline V gene has CDR1 SEHNR and CDR2 FQNEAQ (reference sequence). The CDR3, as DNA: TGTGCCAGCAGGCAATACCAAGAGACCCAGTACTTC. This gives the protein CASRQYQETQYF.

In this sample, this clonotype turned up a few times. The chain couples TRBV25-1 to TRBJ2-7, with 8 nucleotides matching TRBD2. The J segment lost 7 bases and the V segment lost 6 bases, leaving 5 bases of the junction unmatched. The CDR3 length is 12 residues. Per the germline V gene, CDR1 is MGHDK and CDR2 is SYGVNS. The CDR3 DNA is TGTGCCAGCAGGGCACGGGGGGGTGAGCAGTACTTC. Protein sequence: CASRARGGEQYF.

This clonotype was found many times. The chain couples TRBV7-6 to TRBJ2-1; tentatively, D is TRBD1 (6 bases). The CDR3 consists of 14 residues. V lost 2 bases, J lost 5 bases, and 10 bases lay in between. Germline V gene lookup returns CDR1 SGHVS and CDR2 FNYEAQ. CDR3 amino acids: CASSLRTANNEQFF. CDR3 bases: TGTGCCAGCAGCTTACGGACAGCCAACAATGAGCAGTTCTTC.

This clonotype was seen a handful of times. CDR3 amino acids: CASSLGTDLYTGELFF. Here the CDR3 DNA reads TGTGCCAGCAGCTTAGGGACGGATCTTTACACCGGGGAGCTGTTTTTT. This chain connects TRBV7-2 to TRBJ2-2; the D is unclear. V was clipped by 1 base and J by 3 bases, with 12 bases between them. Per germline, CDR1 SGHTA and CDR2 FQGNSA. CDR3 size: 16 residues.

There are many counts of this clonotype. The rearrangement uses TRBV28 and TRBJ1-5; D gene unclear. Germline CDR1 MDHEN, CDR2 SYDVKM. Deletions cut 5 bases from V and 7 bases from J, with 12 bases between. CDR3 length: 13 residues. CDR3 region: CASSLAQSQPQHF. CDR3 DNA: TGTGCCAGCAGTCTCGCACAGTCACAGCCCCAGCATTTT.